The sequence of this TCR beta chain was determined in a study of blood T cells in healthy people across ages. Study-wide results and limits: Leaving the PBMCs unsorted stopped any conclusive comparison of naive versus antigen-experienced cells.

A second PCR, run for roughly 7 to 12 cycles, used a sample-barcoded 5' primer plus a J-beta primer mix. MiXCR, run by TCRdb on the 5' RACE reads, gives a single entry per CDR3 protein. This sample yields 650,000 to 1,000,000 distinct CDR3 sequences, of which around 36% are seen a single time; 10% to 15% belongs to the top ten. This clonotype was seen many times. Antigen unknown. This CDR3 is built from 17 residues. The V gene end was trimmed by 1 base and the J gene end by 6 bases; junction bases not matched to a gene: 9. Germline V gives CDR1 LGHNA, CDR2 YSLEER. This receptor was obtained from a young man in good health. J is TRBJ2-3 and V is TRBV4-3; TRBD2 matches 11 bases. Sequenced: blood. CDR3 in amino acids: CASSQGSSGGGLDTQYF. CDR3 nucleotide sequence: TGCGCCAGCAGCCAAGGGAGTAGCGGGGGGGGATTGGATACGCAGTATTTT.